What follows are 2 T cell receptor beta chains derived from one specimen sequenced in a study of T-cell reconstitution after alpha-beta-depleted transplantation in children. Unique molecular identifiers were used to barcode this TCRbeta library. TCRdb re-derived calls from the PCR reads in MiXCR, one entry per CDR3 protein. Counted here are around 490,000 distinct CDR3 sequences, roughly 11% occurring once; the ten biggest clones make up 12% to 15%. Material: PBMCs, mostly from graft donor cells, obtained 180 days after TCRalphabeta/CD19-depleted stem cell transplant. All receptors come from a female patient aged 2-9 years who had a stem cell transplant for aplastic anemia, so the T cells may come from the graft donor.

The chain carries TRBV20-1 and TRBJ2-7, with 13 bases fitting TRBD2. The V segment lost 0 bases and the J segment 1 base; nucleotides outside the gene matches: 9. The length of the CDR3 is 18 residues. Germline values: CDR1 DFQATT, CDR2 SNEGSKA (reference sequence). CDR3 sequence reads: CSARDRLAGGRFSYEQYF. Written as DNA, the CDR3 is TGCAGTGCTAGAGATCGACTAGCGGGAGGACGGTTTTCCTACGAGCAGTACTTC.

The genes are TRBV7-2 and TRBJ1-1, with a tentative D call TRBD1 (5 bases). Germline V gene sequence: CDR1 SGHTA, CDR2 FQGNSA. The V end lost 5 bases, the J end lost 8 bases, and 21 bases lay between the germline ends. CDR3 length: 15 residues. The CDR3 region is CASSKFWGSPTEAFF. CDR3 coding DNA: TGTGCCAGCAGCAAGTTTTGGGGCAGCCCTACAGAAGCTTTCTTT.